The rows below give T cell receptor beta chains drawn from one sample of a study of blood T cell repertoires in COVID-19. TCRdb's table, derived via immunoSEQ multiplex PCR, lists solely in-frame clones and lacks some. In the table there are a few hundred thousand clones, around 90% of which are singletons. Material for sequencing was peripheral blood. The receptors shown here come from a man aged 18 to 29 who had recovered from COVID-19. Each CDR3 is given with its conserved first and last residue. Fields, in order: J gene, V gene, CDR3 protein.

>TRBJ2-7|TRBV18
CASSPPMALYEQYF
>TRBJ2-1|TRBV29-1
CSVEGTSGRFGDHSYNEQFF
>TRBJ1-1|TRBV18
CASSPPSNRGNTEAFF
>TRBJ1-2|TRBV2
CASRPTLQGAKGGYTF
>TRBJ2-5|TRBV6-5
CASSYAGINQETQYF
>TRBJ2-1|TRBV4-2
CASSQTQGGNNEQFF
>TRBJ1-1|TRBV19
CASSTGGMNTEAFF
>TRBJ1-5|TRBV30
CAWGQSNQPQHF
>TRBJ2-5|TRBV12-3/TRBV12-4
CASSHRESQYF
>TRBJ2-3|TRBV9
CASSVGGARTDTQYF
>TRBJ2-7|TRBV6-5
CASTRTGHYEQYF
>TRBJ2-3|TRBV5-6
CASSLDFSTDTQYF
>TRBJ1-1|TRBV18
CASSGDLKSPEAFF
>TRBJ1-1|TRBV7-3
CASSSTGTGDTEAFF
>TRBJ2-5|TRBV5-1
CASSPGQGQETQYF
>TRBJ2-1|TRBV6-2/TRBV6-3
CASSPQGHQFNEQFF
>TRBJ1-2|TRBV6-2/TRBV6-3
CASSYSWEDGYTF
>TRBJ2-7|TRBV6-6
CASTYPSGRKYF
>TRBJ1-3|TRBV2
CASSNSFPNSGNTIYF
>TRBJ1-2|TRBV5-1
CASSYYRDRGLTF
>TRBJ2-7|TRBV5-6
CASSRSGYEQYF
>TRBJ2-3|TRBV6-2/TRBV6-3
CASSYGSGSTDTQYF
>TRBJ2-1|TRBV25-1
CASSYRGSPYNEQFF
>TRBJ1-2|TRBV5-6
CASSLQGPNYGYTF
>TRBJ1-2|TRBV4-3
CASSHRDRGNGGYTF
>TRBJ2-4|TRBV29-1
CSLSEGNIQYF
>TRBJ2-7|TRBV5-4
CASSWGQGATYEQYF
>TRBJ1-3|TRBV29-1
CSVEGKGDPPGNTIYF
>TRBJ2-5|TRBV5-4
CASSGREDGETQYF
>TRBJ1-4|TRBV25-1
CASRQGRNEKLFF
>TRBJ2-3|TRBV7-3
CASSPRLGGQDTQYF
>TRBJ2-2|TRBV9
CASSYLGTGGPGELFF